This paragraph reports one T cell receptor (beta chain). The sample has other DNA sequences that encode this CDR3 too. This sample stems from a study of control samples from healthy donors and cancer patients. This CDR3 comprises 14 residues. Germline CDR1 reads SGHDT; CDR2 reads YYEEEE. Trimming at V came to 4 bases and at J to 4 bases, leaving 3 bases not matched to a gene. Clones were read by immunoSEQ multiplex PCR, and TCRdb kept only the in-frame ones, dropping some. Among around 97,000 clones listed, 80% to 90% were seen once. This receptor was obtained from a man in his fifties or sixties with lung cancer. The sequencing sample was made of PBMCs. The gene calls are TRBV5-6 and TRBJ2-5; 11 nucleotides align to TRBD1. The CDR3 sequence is CASSLDRGRETQYF. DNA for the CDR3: TGTGCCAGCAGCCTGGACAGGGGGCGAGAGACCCAGTACTTC. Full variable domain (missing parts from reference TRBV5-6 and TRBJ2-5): DAGVTQSPTHLIKTRGQQVTLRCSPKSGHDTVSWYQQALGQGPQFIFQYYEEEERQRGNFPDRFSGHQFPNYSSELNVNALLLGDSALYLCASSLDRGRETQYFGPGTRLLVL.